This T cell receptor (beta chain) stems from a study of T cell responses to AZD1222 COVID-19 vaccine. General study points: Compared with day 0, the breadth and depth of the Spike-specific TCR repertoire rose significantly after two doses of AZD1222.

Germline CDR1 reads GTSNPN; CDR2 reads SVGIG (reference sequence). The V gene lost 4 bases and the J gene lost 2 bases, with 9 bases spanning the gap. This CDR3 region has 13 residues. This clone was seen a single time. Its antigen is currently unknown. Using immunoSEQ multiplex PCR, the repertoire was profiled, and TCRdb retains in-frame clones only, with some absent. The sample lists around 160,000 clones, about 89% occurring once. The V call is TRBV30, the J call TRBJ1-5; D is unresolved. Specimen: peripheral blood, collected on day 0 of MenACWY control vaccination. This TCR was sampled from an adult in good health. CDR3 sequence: CAWNSGGNQPQHF. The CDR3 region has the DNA TGTGCCTGGAACAGTGGAGGCAATCAGCCCCAGCATTTT.